This T cell receptor beta chain was obtained from a study of blood T cell repertoires in COVID-19 (dated by TCRdb to 2020 to 2021). For the study in its entirety: Collaborator samples came from the United States, Italy and Spain and covered acute and convalescent phases of COVID-19. Where available, HLA class I and class II types were obtained from metadata supplied by the sample provider rather than from assay-based typing. The dataset comprised deeply sampled blood TCRbeta repertoires from subjects exposed to, actively infected with, or recovered from COVID-19. The repertoires were released in a freely available public database intended as a resource for research on the immune response to SARS-CoV-2. The prospective study material was composed of cDNA or gDNA derived from T cells, B-cell-depleted T cells, or PBMCs. A de-identified subject ID, COVID-19 status, age in years and sex were almost always included in the sample metadata. The samples were drawn from two sources: the first 160 participants of the ongoing ImmuneRACE study, and 950 to 1,500 subjects contributed by 6 global collaborators.

Of note for this clone: The antigen it recognizes is unknown. No much larger clone exists at a distance of one base, and base qualities are not known.

Samples from volunteer blood donors who had recovered from COVID-19 were contributed by a second Seattle source. Collaborating institutions collected whole blood in K2EDTA tubes following their own protocols. For TCRbeta analysis, collaborators shipped samples as frozen whole blood, isolated PBMCs, or DNA extracted from either of those sample types. TCRbeta CDR3 regions were amplified from genomic DNA using the immunoSEQ Assay, a bias-controlled multiplex PCR. From the authors' description of their analysis: Within the assay, amplification of reference gene primers was used to estimate how many nucleated cells each sample contained. Sequence reads were collapsed and filtered to measure the absolute abundance of every unique TCRbeta CDR3 rearrangement. Productive Simpson clonality was computed per sample as the square root of Simpson's diversity index over productive rearrangements. Not all clones reach the TCRdb copy of this immuneACCESS table, which keeps in-frame sequences only. Checked studies attribute under half of the gap to unresolved V genes and leave the rest unexplained. V, J and clone size are those of that table, while D and trimming were read from the DNA. Across this sample there are around 300,000 clones, with around four fifths seen only once. The biggest ten clones account for around 10% of the sample.

The full study reports these points: The quantity of clinical and demographic metadata differed by source and by participant and was supplied without curation.

Ends trimmed: V by 4 bases, J by 5 bases; bases unmatched to a gene: 7. CDR1 and CDR2 (MDHEN, SYDVKM) derive from the germline V gene. The CDR3 numbers 15 residues from cysteine through phenylalanine. Only the CDR3 DNA is retained, 45 bases long and in frame from the first base. This receptor chain uses TRBV28 and TRBJ2-7; TRBD1 lines up with 11 middle nucleotides. This clonotype originated in a woman aged 45 to 65 who had recovered from COVID-19. The sequencing input was peripheral blood. In nucleotides, the sequence is TGTGCCAGCAGTTCGGGGGGGACAGGGGGTAACGAGCAGTACTTC. Translated, this is CASSSGGTGGNEQYF.